This T cell receptor beta chain was captured in a study of patients and donors after allogeneic stem cell transplantation. The CDR3 contains 17 residues. Trimming took off 5 bases at V and 3 bases at J, with 17 bases between the two ends. CDR1 is SEHNR and CDR2 is FQNEAQ in the germline V gene (reference sequence). TCRdb called the RT-PCR reads again in MiXCR, with one record for every CDR3 protein. The sample consists of approximately 170,000 distinct CDR3 sequences, approximately 22% of them appearing once. The source material was blood, either unsorted or a sorted T cell fraction (not recorded which). The origin of this receptor is a human donor who was either an allogeneic HSCT recipient or a stem cell or donor lymphocyte infusion donor (not recorded which). It is not recorded whose cells these are; they may come from a transplant donor. This chain links TRBV7-9 with TRBJ1-6; D may be TRBD1 (5 bases). The CDR3 DNA is TGTGCCAGCAGCCTACCCCCAGGGCACTTCTATAATTCACCCCTCCACTTT. This encodes CASSLPPGHFYNSPLHF.